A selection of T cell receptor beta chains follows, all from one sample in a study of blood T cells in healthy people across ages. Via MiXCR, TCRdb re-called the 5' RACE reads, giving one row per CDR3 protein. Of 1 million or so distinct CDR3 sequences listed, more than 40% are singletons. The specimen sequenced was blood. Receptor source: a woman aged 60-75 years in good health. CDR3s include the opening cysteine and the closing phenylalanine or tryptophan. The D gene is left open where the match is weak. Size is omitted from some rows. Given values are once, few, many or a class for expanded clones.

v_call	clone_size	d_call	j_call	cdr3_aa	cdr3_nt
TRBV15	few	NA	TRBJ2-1	CATSRSRAEQFF	TGTGCCACCAGCAGATCTCGGGCTGAGCAGTTCTTC
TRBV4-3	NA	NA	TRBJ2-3	CASSQDSTNMGDTQYF	TGCGCCAGCAGCCAAGATTCAACAAATATGGGAGATACGCAGTATTTT
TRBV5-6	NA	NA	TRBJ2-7	CASSWGSRFLGEQYF	TGTGCCAGCAGCTGGGGCTCTAGGTTTCTCGGGGAGCAGTACTTC
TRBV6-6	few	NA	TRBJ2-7	CASSDRPTPYEQYF	TGTGCCAGCAGCGACAGGCCCACACCCTACGAGCAGTACTTC
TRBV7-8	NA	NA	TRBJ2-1	CASSLVFGDEQFF	TGTGCCAGCAGCTTAGTTTTTGGCGATGAGCAGTTCTTC
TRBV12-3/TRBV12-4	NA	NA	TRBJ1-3	CASSLGGHRSGNTIYF	TGTGCCAGCAGTTTGGGAGGACATAGGTCCGGAAACACCATATATTTT
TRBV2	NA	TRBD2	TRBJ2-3	CASSWTSFTDTQYF	TGTGCCAGCAGTTGGACTAGCTTCACAGATACGCAGTATTTT
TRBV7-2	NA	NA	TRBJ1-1	CASSLVARGTEAFF	TGTGCCAGCAGCTTAGTTGCTAGAGGCACTGAAGCTTTCTTT
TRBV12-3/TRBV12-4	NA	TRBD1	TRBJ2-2	CASSLQGSTGELFF	TGTGCCAGCAGTCTACAGGGGAGCACCGGGGAGCTGTTTTTT
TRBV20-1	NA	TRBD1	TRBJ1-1	CSAGRGTANTEAFF	TGCAGTGCTGGCCGAGGGACAGCGAACACTGAAGCTTTCTTT
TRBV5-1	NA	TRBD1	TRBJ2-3	CASRYTGGSTDTQYF	TGCGCCAGCAGATACACAGGGGGAAGCACAGATACGCAGTATTTT
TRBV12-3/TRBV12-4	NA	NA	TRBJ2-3	CASDQGQDTQYF	TGTGCCAGCGACCAAGGCCAGGATACGCAGTATTTT
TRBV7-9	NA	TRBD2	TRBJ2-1	CASSGSGAGNYNEQFF	TGTGCCAGCAGCGGGTCCGGAGCGGGAAACTACAATGAGCAGTTCTTC
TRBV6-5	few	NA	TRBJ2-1	CASSRDPTVGYNEQFF	TGTGCCAGCAGTCGGGACCCTACGGTAGGCTACAATGAGCAGTTCTTC